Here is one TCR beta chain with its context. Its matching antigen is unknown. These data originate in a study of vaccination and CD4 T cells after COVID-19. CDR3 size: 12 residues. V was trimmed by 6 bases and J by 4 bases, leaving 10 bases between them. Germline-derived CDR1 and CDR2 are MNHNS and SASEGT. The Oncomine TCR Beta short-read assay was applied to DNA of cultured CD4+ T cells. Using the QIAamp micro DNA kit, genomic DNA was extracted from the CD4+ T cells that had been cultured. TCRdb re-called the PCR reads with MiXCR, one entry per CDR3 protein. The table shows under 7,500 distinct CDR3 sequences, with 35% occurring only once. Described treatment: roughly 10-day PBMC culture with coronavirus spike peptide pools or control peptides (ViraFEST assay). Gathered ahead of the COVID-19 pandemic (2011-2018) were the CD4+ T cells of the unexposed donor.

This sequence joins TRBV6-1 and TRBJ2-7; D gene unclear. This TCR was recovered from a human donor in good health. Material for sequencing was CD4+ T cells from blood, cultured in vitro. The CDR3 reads CASSSLLYEQYF. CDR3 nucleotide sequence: TGTGCCAGCAGCTCCCTACTTTACGAGCAGTACTTC.